A single sample gave rise to the 26 T cell receptor beta chains below, sequenced in a study of OX40 agonist ivuxolimab in advanced cancers. Some clones are missing from TCRdb's copy, which holds only in-frame ones; the method was immunoSEQ multiplex PCR. The sample carries about 70,000 clones, about 89% recorded once. The source material was CD4+ or CD8+ T cells sorted from blood, sampled in a trial of the OX40 agonist ivuxolimab. The receptors were sampled from an adult with an advanced solid tumor such as melanoma, head and neck, liver or kidney cancer.

The chain has TRBV10-3 and TRBJ2-7; D is tentatively TRBD1 or TRBD2 (5 bases each). The germline gives CDR1 ENHRY, CDR2 SYGVKD. Trimming took off 4 bases at V and 1 base at J, with 17 bases between the two ends. The CDR3 length is 16 residues. The CDR3 sequence is CAISVLGERQSYEQYF. The CDR3 bases are TGTGCCATCAGTGTTCTAGGGGAGCGGCAGTCCTACGAGCAGTACTTC.

V is TRBV5-4 and J is TRBJ2-7, with 8 positions matching TRBD1. This CDR3 region has 17 residues. CDR1 SGHNT and CDR2 YYREEE come from the germline V gene (reference sequence). Germline trimming cut 6 bases from V and 0 bases from J; bases unmatched to any gene: 14. CDR3 nucleotides: TGTGCCAGCAAAAATTGGGATCGGGGGACAGGCTCCTACGAGCAGTACTTC. Its translation is CASKNWDRGTGSYEQYF.

The chain employs TRBV7-3 and TRBJ2-7; a possible D gene is TRBD1 (6 bases). The CDR3 contains 16 residues. Trimming pared 1 base from V and 2 bases from J, leaving 15 bases between. Germline CDR1 is SGHTA and CDR2 is FQGTGA. DNA of the CDR3: TGTGCCAGCAGCTTAAACCCCGGGACAAGCCCCTACGAGCAGTACTTC. Its protein is CASSLNPGTSPYEQYF.

This clone was counted once. CDR3 loop: CASSIGYEQYF. The CDR3 DNA follows: TGTGCCAGCAGCATTGGCTACGAGCAGTACTTC. The chain has TRBV7-6 and TRBJ2-7; D unclear. V dropped 5 bases and J dropped 3 bases, with 5 bases sitting between them. Per germline, CDR1 SGHVS and CDR2 FNYEAQ. The CDR3 has 11 amino acids.

There are a few counts of this clone. This chain links TRBV28 with TRBJ1-1, with D uncertain. The CDR3 runs to 12 residues. Germline-derived CDR1 and CDR2 are MDHEN and SYDVKM. The V gene lost 2 bases and the J gene lost 4 bases, with 5 bases spanning the gap. The CDR3 DNA reads TGTGCCAGCAGTTTAATTGGCACTGAAGCTTTCTTT. This codes for CASSLIGTEAFF. Complete variable domain (other parts from reference TRBV28 and TRBJ1-1): DVKVTQSSRYLVKRTGEKVFLECVQDMDHENMFWYRQDPGLGLRLIYFSYDVKMKEKGDIPEGYSVSREKKERFSLILESASTNQTSMYLCASSLIGTEAFFGQGTRLTVV.

This clone was counted a few times. The chain combines TRBV5-1 with TRBJ2-7; D is uncertain. The V end was cut by 4 bases, the J end by 6 bases, with 14 bases between. Germline lookup yields CDR1 SGHRS and CDR2 YFSETQ. CDR3 length equals 13 residues. CDR3 amino acids: CASSGPGGVEQYF. DNA for the CDR3: TGCGCCAGCAGCGGACCGGGTGGCGTCGAGCAGTACTTC.

The V gene is TRBV6-5, the J gene TRBJ1-1; 7 bases line up with TRBD1. CDR1 is MNHEY and CDR2 is SVGAGI in the germline V gene. This CDR3 comprises 14 residues. Unmatched junction bases numbered 4, after V lost 2 bases and J lost 4 bases. The CDR3 spells CASSYHRGSTEAFF. CDR3 sequence (DNA): TGTGCCAGCAGTTACCACAGGGGATCCACTGAAGCTTTCTTT.

The chain is built from TRBV6-5 and TRBJ1-2; 10 nucleotides agree with TRBD1. Germline values: CDR1 MNHEY, CDR2 SVGAGI. There are 14 residues in the CDR3. J lost 8 bases, V lost 6 bases, and 9 bases had no gene match. DNA of the CDR3: TGTGCCAGCAGCCGCGGGACAGGGGACCCCGGCTACACCTTC. Translation gives CASSRGTGDPGYTF.

The table lists this clone with a count of one. The J gene is TRBJ1-2, the V gene TRBV6-5; D not certain. V dropped 7 bases and J dropped 4 bases, with 13 bases sitting between them. The CDR3 is 13 amino acids. CDR1 and CDR2 (germline): MNHEY, SVGAGI. DNA of the CDR3: TGTGCCAGCACCCGGGAAGGCAGCTATGGCTACACCTTC. Encoded protein: CASTREGSYGYTF.

DNA for the CDR3: TGTGCCAGTAGTTCACCCCGGGACCCGAAAGCGGCCAATGAGCAGTTCTTC. It specifies CASSSPRDPKAANEQFF. The chain joins TRBV19 to TRBJ2-1; possibly TRBD1 or TRBD2 for D (5 bases each). The CDR3 has 17 residues. Deletions cut 5 bases from V and 6 bases from J, with 23 bases between. Germline CDR1 and CDR2: LNHDA and SQIVND (reference sequence).

The chain uses TRBV7-9 and TRBJ1-1; 9 bases agree with TRBD1. V lost 4 bases, J lost 6 bases, and 6 bases stayed unmatched. The CDR3 contains 14 residues. Germline CDR1 and CDR2: SEHNR and FQNEAQ (reference sequence). Here the CDR3 reads CASSWTGQGAEAFF. CDR3 coding DNA: TGTGCCAGCAGCTGGACGGGACAGGGTGCTGAAGCTTTCTTT. The full variable domain, rest sourced from reference TRBV7-9 and TRBJ1-1, is DTGVSQNPRHKITKRGQNVTFRCDPISEHNRLYWYRQTLGQGPEFLTYFQNEAQLEKSRLLSDRFSAERPKGSFSTLEIQRTEQGDSAMYLCASSWTGQGAEAFFGQGTRLTVV.

The J gene is TRBJ1-1, the V gene TRBV30, with TRBD1 matching 7 bases. V dropped 0 bases and J dropped 0; count of bases not matched to a gene: 4. Germline V gives CDR1 GTSNPN, CDR2 SVGIG (reference sequence). The CDR3 runs to 15 residues. This CDR3 reads CAWSVRDSLNTEAFF. Here the CDR3 DNA reads TGTGCCTGGAGTGTACGGGACAGTTTGAACACTGAAGCTTTCTTT.

This clone is medium-sized within its sample. The rearrangement joins TRBV2 to TRBJ2-7; 10 bases fit TRBD2. Germline V gene lookup returns CDR1 SNHLY and CDR2 FYNNEI. With 1 base clipped from V and 2 bases from J, the junction kept 5 bases outside the gene matches. The CDR3 sequence is 16 residues long. The CDR3 is CASSEGTSGFTYEQYF. The DNA for the CDR3 is TGTGCCAGCAGTGAAGGGACTAGCGGTTTCACCTACGAGCAGTACTTC.

This clone appeared a few times. The J gene is TRBJ2-7, the V gene TRBV10-1; D is perhaps TRBD2 (5 bases). Trimming left V 3 bases short and J 7 bases short, with 13 bases between. Germline lookup yields CDR1 WNHNN and CDR2 SYGVQD (reference sequence). The CDR3 runs to 13 residues. The CDR3 nucleotides are TGCGCCAGCAGTGAAAGGACGACGGGGGAGCAGTACTTC. Encoded protein: CASSERTTGEQYF.

V gene TRBV28 combines with J gene TRBJ2-7, with a possible D match to TRBD1 (6 bases). Germline CDR1 MDHEN, CDR2 SYDVKM. This CDR3 spans 15 amino acids. Trimming removed 5 bases at V and 0 bases at J, with 14 bases between. The CDR3 spells CASSGQSSPSYEQYF. CDR3 DNA sequence: TGTGCCAGCAGTGGACAGTCGAGCCCCTCCTACGAGCAGTACTTC. Full variable domain (outside the CDR3, taken from reference TRBV28 and TRBJ2-7): DVKVTQSSRYLVKRTGEKVFLECVQDMDHENMFWYRQDPGLGLRLIYFSYDVKMKEKGDIPEGYSVSREKKERFSLILESASTNQTSMYLCASSGQSSPSYEQYFGPGTRLTVT.

CDR3 amino acids: CASSGAGTSGRYEQFF. CDR3 sequence (DNA): TGTGCCAGCTCAGGGGCTGGGACTAGCGGGAGGTACGAGCAGTTCTTC. V usage is TRBV18 and J usage is TRBJ2-1; 15 bases align to TRBD2. J gave up 10 bases and V 5 bases, and 9 bases lay outside the gene matches. This CDR3 is 16 amino acids long. Germline V CDR1 and CDR2: KGHSH, LQKENI.

The chain links TRBV6-5 to TRBJ2-7; no firm D call. The germline V and J ends were trimmed by 2 bases and 0 bases, with 8 bases remaining between them. Germline V gene lookup returns CDR1 MNHEY and CDR2 SVGAGI. The CDR3 extends over 14 amino acids. The CDR3 is CASSYKANSYEQYF. CDR3 sequence (DNA): TGTGCCAGCAGTTACAAGGCTAACTCCTACGAGCAGTACTTC.

The rearrangement links TRBV9 to TRBJ2-1; D gene uncertain. Trimming removed 0 bases from V and 4 bases from J, with 11 bases in between. The CDR3 contains 15 residues. Per germline, CDR1 SGDLS and CDR2 YYNGEE. CDR3 nucleotides: TGTGCCAGCAGCGTAGTCGGGCCGCCTTACAATGAGCAGTTCTTC. It specifies CASSVVGPPYNEQFF. Full variable domain (outside the CDR3, taken from reference TRBV9 and TRBJ2-1): DSGVTQTPKHLITATGQRVTLRCSPRSGDLSVYWYQQSLDQGLQFLIQYYNGEERAKGNILERFSAQQFPDLHSELNLSSLELGDSALYFCASSVVGPPYNEQFFGPGTRLTVL.

The chain joins TRBV11-3 to TRBJ1-2, with D perhaps matching TRBD1 (6 bases). V gave up 4 bases and J gave up 7 bases, with 10 bases separating them. This CDR3 comprises 12 residues. Germline V gives CDR1 SGHNT, CDR2 YENEEA. CDR3 sequence (DNA): TGTGCCAGCAGCTGGGACACCCCTGGCTACACCTTC. As protein: CASSWDTPGYTF. The whole variable domain, filled in from reference TRBV11-3 and TRBJ1-2, reads EAGVVQSPRYKIIEKKQPVAFWCNPISGHNTLYWYLQNLGQGPELLIRYENEEAVDDSQLPKDRFSAERLKGVDSTLKIQPAELGDSAVYLCASSWDTPGYTFGSGTRLTVV.

The V call is TRBV7-9, the J call TRBJ2-5, with 10 bases lining up with TRBD1. V was clipped by 3 bases and J by 2 bases; unmatched bases: 3. Germline V lookup: CDR1 SEHNR, CDR2 FQNEAQ (reference sequence). The CDR3 extends over 15 amino acids. The CDR3 protein is CASSFGQGVQETQYF. CDR3 DNA: TGTGCCAGCAGCTTTGGACAGGGGGTTCAAGAGACCCAGTACTTC.

As regards this clone: Distinct nucleotide sequences in the sample also encode this CDR3. This chain links TRBV28 with TRBJ2-2; the match to TRBD2 covers 8 bases. The CDR3 runs 17 residues. V gave up 6 bases and J gave up 2 bases; unmatched junction bases: 11. CDR1 and CDR2 (germline): MDHEN, SYDVKM. This chain's CDR3 is CASRASGSEGNTGELFF. The DNA of the CDR3 is TGTGCCAGCAGGGCCAGCGGGAGTGAGGGAAACACCGGGGAGCTGTTTTTT.

Concerning this clone: The germline gene is not matched at one end of the junction; a read error may be the cause. The chain employs TRBV25-1 and TRBJ2-7; unclear D gene. The germline gives CDR1 MGHDK, CDR2 SYGVNS. The CDR3 covers 14 residues. CDR3 region: CASSEFGGGYEQHF. For the CDR3, the DNA is TGTGCCAGCAGTGAATTCGGCGGCGGCTACGAGCAGCACTTC.

This clone was recorded a few times. The J gene is TRBJ2-6, the V gene TRBV15, with unresolved D. CDR3 length: 16 amino acids. Germline loops: CDR1 LNHNV, CDR2 YYDKDF (reference sequence). The V gene lost 4 bases and the J gene lost 0 bases, with 10 bases spanning the gap. CDR3 sequence reads: CATSTTLGSGANVLTF. The CDR3 bases are TGTGCCACCAGCACGACATTGGGCTCTGGGGCCAACGTCCTGACTTTC.

This rearrangement joins TRBV2 to TRBJ2-7; unclear D gene. With 4 bases removed from V and 5 bases from J, the gap between germline ends came to 3 bases. Germline V CDR1 and CDR2: SNHLY, FYNNEI. This CDR3 is 10 amino acids long. CDR3 DNA: TGTGCCAGCAGTGCTCACGAGCAGTACTTC. This codes for CASSAHEQYF. The whole variable domain, remainder taken from reference TRBV2 and TRBJ2-7, is EPEVTQTPSHQVTQMGQEVILRCVPISNHLYFYWYRQILGQKVEFLVSFYNNEISEKSEIFDDQFSVERPDGSNFTLKIRSTKLEDSAMYFCASSAHEQYFGPGTRLTVT.

The gene calls are TRBV1 and TRBJ2-3; TRBD2, as called in the table, went unchecked against the DNA. TRBV1 is given as a pseudogene. The CDR3 extends over 18 amino acids. This CDR3 is CTSSQDLRGIIPTDTQYF. The CDR3, as DNA: TGCACCAGCAGCCAAGATCTACGCGGGATAATACCCACAGATACGCAGTATTTT.

The V and J genes are TRBV7-3 and TRBJ2-1; no definite D call. V was shortened by 2 bases and J by 5 bases, with 4 bases between the two germline ends. Per germline, CDR1 SGHTA and CDR2 FQGTGA. This CDR3 has 12 amino acids. CDR3 DNA sequence: TGTGCCAGCAGCTTAGGGAACAATGAGCAGTTCTTC. This encodes CASSLGNNEQFF.